Sequencing of this TCR beta chain was carried out in a study of blood T cells in healthy people across ages. After removal of 7 bases from V and 3 bases from J, the junction contained 7 bases not matched to a gene. The CDR3 runs 14 residues. Germline V lookup: CDR1 DFQATT, CDR2 SNEGSKA (reference sequence). The use of a sample-barcoded 5' primer and a J-beta primer mix characterized a second PCR of roughly 6 to 11 cycles. The authors tagged each cDNA molecule using a template-switch adaptor with 12 random nucleotides. The study obtained at least 3 million CDR3-containing paired-end reads from every sample. TCRdb redid the calling of the 5' RACE reads with MiXCR, one entry per CDR3 protein. The sample shows 1.5 million to 2 million distinct CDR3 sequences, around 48% of them seen only once.

Sequenced sample: blood. The V call is TRBV20-1, the J call TRBJ2-3; 10 nucleotides match TRBD1. The source of this sequence is a woman in her thirties or forties in good health. The DNA of the CDR3 is TGCAGTGTCCAACGGGACAGGGGAACAGATACGCAGTATTTT. It encodes CSVQRDRGTDTQYF.